These 10 T cell receptor beta chains were sequenced from one sample in a study of blood T cell repertoires in COVID-19 (TCRdb year 2020). Library preparation used the immunoSEQ multiplex PCR assay. The table comes from immuneACCESS by way of TCRdb, which keeps in-frame sequences with V and J called. Part of the clones is missing from these tables; in studies checked, under half for an unresolved V gene and the rest for unknown reasons. Counted in this sample were under 250,000 clones; roughly 85% of them appeared once. The ten largest account for 10% to 12% of the sample. Sequencing was carried out using PBMCs or T cells enriched from blood (not recorded which). The receptors derive from a man aged 25-45 years who had recovered from COVID-19.

The chain uses TRBV7-9 and TRBJ2-1, with a tentative D call TRBD2 (5 bases). The germline CDR1 and CDR2 sequences are SEHNR and FQNEAQ (reference sequence). V was cut by 5 bases and J by 4 bases, with 9 bases left in between. The CDR3 spans 13 residues. CDR3 DNA sequence: TGTGCCAGCAGCCACCGGGGATACAATGAGCAGTTCTTC. It encodes CASSHRGYNEQFF.

The chain is built from TRBV4-2 and TRBJ2-1; 7 positions match TRBD1. The CDR3 is 14 amino acids. CDR1 LGHNA and CDR2 YNFKEQ come from the germline V gene. After removal of 5 bases from V and 5 bases from J, the junction contained 6 bases not matched to a gene. The CDR3 protein is CASSYRQGDNEQFF. CDR3 in DNA: TGTGCCAGCAGCTATCGACAGGGTGACAATGAGCAGTTCTTC.

This chain links TRBV6-4 with TRBJ2-1; 7 positions match TRBD2. CDR3 length: 15 residues. J gave up 8 bases and V 0 bases, and 7 bases lay outside the gene matches. Germline V gene lookup returns CDR1 MRHNA and CDR2 SNTAGT. CDR3 nucleotides: TGTGCCAGCAGTGACTCGGGGGAGGGAGGGGATGAGCAGTTCTTC. Amino acid sequence: CASSDSGEGGDEQFF.

This clone came up a few times. The chain employs TRBV28 and TRBJ1-6; 8 positions agree with TRBD1. The ends lost 2 bases at V and 11 bases at J; junction bases unmatched: 14. The CDR3 has 17 amino acids. Germline V lookup: CDR1 MDHEN, CDR2 SYDVKM. CDR3 nucleotide sequence: TGTGCCAGCAGTTTACTCTCCTTAGGACAGGGTACCGCACCCCTCCACTTT. It yields the protein CASSLLSLGQGTAPLHF. Complete variable domain (other parts from reference TRBV28 and TRBJ1-6): DVKVTQSSRYLVKRTGEKVFLECVQDMDHENMFWYRQDPGLGLRLIYFSYDVKMKEKGDIPEGYSVSREKKERFSLILESASTNQTSMYLCASSLLSLGQGTAPLHFGNGTRLTVT.

This clone was found once. The chain is built from TRBV7-8 and TRBJ1-5; 8 nucleotides align to TRBD1. V trimming: 3 bases; J trimming: 0 bases; junction bases outside the gene matches: 13. Germline lookup yields CDR1 SGHVS and CDR2 FQNEAQ. The CDR3 spans 19 residues. This chain's CDR3 is CASSLVQEGDRGSNQPQHF. Here the CDR3 DNA reads TGTGCCAGCAGCTTGGTACAAGAGGGAGACAGGGGTAGCAATCAGCCCCAGCATTTT.

The genes are TRBV11-2 and TRBJ2-2; D is possibly TRBD2 (5 bases). V was clipped by 1 base and J by 6 bases, with 15 bases between them. The CDR3 runs to 16 residues. Germline CDR1 SGHAT, CDR2 FQNNGV. CDR3 loop: CASSLVLSARAGELFF. The CDR3 DNA reads TGTGCCAGCAGCTTAGTCCTGAGTGCGAGGGCCGGGGAGCTGTTTTTT.

The rearrangement uses TRBV28 and TRBJ2-7, with TRBD1 identical over 9 bases. There are 16 residues in the CDR3. The germline V gene encodes CDR1 MDHEN and CDR2 SYDVKM. V was clipped by 6 bases and J by 6 bases; unmatched bases: 15. The CDR3 nucleotides read TGTGCCAGCAGCCAAGTCCTGGGACAGGGAACTTCCGAGCAGTACTTC. Encoded protein: CASSQVLGQGTSEQYF. The entire variable domain, with the rest obtained from reference TRBV28 and TRBJ2-7, is as follows: DVKVTQSSRYLVKRTGEKVFLECVQDMDHENMFWYRQDPGLGLRLIYFSYDVKMKEKGDIPEGYSVSREKKERFSLILESASTNQTSMYLCASSQVLGQGTSEQYFGPGTRLTVT.

The chain joins TRBV19 to TRBJ2-5, with a weak D call TRBD2 (5 bases). Looked up from germline, CDR1 is LNHDA and CDR2 is SQIVND (reference sequence). The V and J ends lost 3 bases and 2 bases respectively, with 13 bases between them. CDR3 size: 15 residues. The CDR3 here is CASSINGAAQETQYF. The CDR3 DNA reads as TGTGCCAGTAGTATTAATGGAGCGGCACAAGAGACCCAGTACTTC.

The chain has TRBV5-3 and TRBJ2-7, with 10 bases matching TRBD2. TRBV5-3 is sorted into the ORF group, with uncertain function. The CDR3 has 19 amino acids. Losses at the gene ends were 3 bases for V and 5 bases for J; bases not matched to a gene: 20. The chain's CDR3 is CARSWVDRVISSGGNEQYF. CDR3 sequence (DNA): TGTGCCAGAAGCTGGGTGGACAGGGTTATTTCTAGCGGGGGTAACGAGCAGTACTTC.

The rearrangement uses TRBV10-1 and TRBJ2-7; 8 bases match TRBD2. Germline lookup yields CDR1 WNHNN and CDR2 SYGVQD (reference sequence). J gave up 7 bases and V 3 bases, and 8 bases lay outside the gene matches. The CDR3 covers 14 residues. The CDR3 nucleotides read TGCGCCAGCAGTGATAGCGGGAATCTGCTTGAGCAGTACTTC. Translated, it gives CASSDSGNLLEQYF.